The 31 T cell receptor beta chains presented below share a single source sample, sequenced in a study of T cell responses to AZD1222 COVID-19 vaccine. Data came from immunoSEQ multiplex PCR; TCRdb stores just in-frame clones and leaves some out. The sample yields 90,000 to 150,000 clones, roughly nine tenths seen once. Sequences were derived from peripheral blood, sampled on day 0 of AZD1222 vaccination. The receptors stem from an adult in good health.

The chain is built from TRBV28 and TRBJ1-4; TRBD1 matches at 7 bases. The V gene end was trimmed by 6 bases and the J gene end by 6 bases; junction bases not matched to a gene: 7. The V gene's germline CDR1 is MDHEN and CDR2 SYDVKM. CDR3 size: 14 residues. The CDR3 loop reads CASSETGRHEKLFF. DNA of the CDR3: TGTGCCAGCAGCGAGACAGGGAGGCATGAAAAACTGTTTTTT.

This clone was detected only a few times. The chain combines TRBV6-5 with TRBJ1-1; D may be TRBD1 (5 bases). The germline V gene encodes CDR1 MNHEY and CDR2 SVGAGI. V was pared by 5 bases and J by 6 bases, with 19 bases between. The CDR3 contains 15 residues. The CDR3 nucleotides read TGTGCCAGCAGTATATATTGGGTCGGGGGAGCTGAAGCTTTCTTT. It yields the protein CASSIYWVGGAEAFF.

This clone was counted between two and nine times. This chain's CDR3 is CASTLGGTSGANVLTF. The CDR3 nucleotides read TGCGCCAGCACCCTCGGGGGGACCTCTGGGGCCAACGTCCTGACTTTC. The chain links TRBV5-1 to TRBJ2-6; 7 bases align to TRBD2. V shed 6 bases and J 0 bases; nucleotides not matched to a gene: 6. Germline CDR1 and CDR2: SGHRS and YFSETQ. This CDR3 has 16 residues.

The rearrangement uses TRBV6-5 and TRBJ1-2; no firm D call. Germline V lookup: CDR1 MNHEY, CDR2 SVGAGI. Trimming pared 0 bases from V and 4 bases from J, leaving 9 bases between. CDR3 length: 14 residues. The CDR3 nucleotides are TGTGCCAGCAGTTACTCCGGGGTAGGCTATGGCTACACCTTC. Translating it yields CASSYSGVGYGYTF.

The chain is built from TRBV28 and TRBJ1-2; TRBD1 might be the D (5 bases). The length of the CDR3 is 14 residues. The ends were cut back, 6 bases at V and 3 bases at J, with 14 bases in the middle. Germline values: CDR1 MDHEN, CDR2 SYDVKM. The CDR3: CASSPQGGYYGYTF. The CDR3 DNA reads TGTGCCAGCAGCCCCCAGGGCGGATACTATGGCTACACCTTC.

The chain combines TRBV5-1 with TRBJ1-2, with TRBD1 matching 10 bases. The CDR3 is 16 residues long. From germline, CDR1 is SGHRS and CDR2 YFSETQ. V was clipped by 1 base and J by 4 bases; unmatched bases: 7. For the CDR3, the DNA is TGCGCCAGCAGCTTGTCTCTGACAGGGGGCAGCTATGGCTACACCTTC. Its protein is CASSLSLTGGSYGYTF. Full variable domain (remainder filled in from reference TRBV5-1 and TRBJ1-2): KAGVTQTPRYLIKTRGQQVTLSCSPISGHRSVSWYQQTPGQGLQFLFEYFSETQRNKGNFPGRFSGRQFSNSRSEMNVSTLELGDSALYLCASSLSLTGGSYGYTFGSGTRLTVV.

Comment on this clone: The sample carries other DNA sequences with the same CDR3. The chain employs TRBV20-1 and TRBJ1-1; D gene ambiguous. The CDR3 consists of 11 residues. Trimming stripped 6 bases from V and 3 bases from J, with 8 bases between. Germline V gives CDR1 DFQATT, CDR2 SNEGSKA (reference sequence). The CDR3 here is CSARRDTEAFF. The CDR3 DNA is TGCAGTGCCAGGCGGGACACTGAAGCTTTCTTT.

V is TRBV19 and J is TRBJ1-5; D is undetermined. The CDR3 runs to 14 residues. Germline V gene lookup returns CDR1 LNHDA and CDR2 SQIVND (reference sequence). Trimming removed 3 bases from V and 0 bases from J, with 6 bases in between. The CDR3 region is CASSMGVSNQPQHF. The CDR3 region has the DNA TGTGCCAGTAGTATGGGAGTTAGCAATCAGCCCCAGCATTTT. The variable domain in full, with the rest retrieved from reference TRBV19 and TRBJ1-5, is DGGITQSPKYLFRKEGQNVTLSCEQNLNHDAMYWYRQDPGQGLRLIYYSQIVNDFQKGDIAEGYSVSREKKESFPLTVTSAQKNPTAFYLCASSMGVSNQPQHFGDGTRLSIL.

The chain has TRBV12-5 and TRBJ1-2; weak D call: TRBD1 (6 bases). The CDR3 contains 13 residues. V lost 4 bases and J 7 bases, leaving 13 bases between the germline ends. Germline-derived CDR1 and CDR2 are LGHNT and FRNRAP. The CDR3 sequence: CASGSPGAAGYTF. The CDR3 region has the DNA TGTGCTAGTGGTTCCCCGGGGGCAGCTGGCTACACCTTC. The variable domain in full, completed from reference TRBV12-5 and TRBJ1-2, reads DARVTQTPRHKVTEMGQEVTMRCQPILGHNTVFWYRQTMMQGLELLAYFRNRAPLDDSGMPKDRFSAEMPDATLATLKIQPSEPRDSAVYFCASGSPGAAGYTFGSGTRLTVV.

This chain joins TRBV5-1 and TRBJ1-2; 9 bases map to TRBD1. The CDR3 totals 16 residues. Germline V gene data show CDR1 as SGHRS and CDR2 as YFSETQ. V lost 4 bases, J lost 8 bases, and 15 bases stayed unmatched. The CDR3: CASSHYYRDRDNGYTF. The CDR3 DNA is TGCGCCAGCAGCCATTATTATCGGGACAGGGATAACGGCTACACCTTC.

The J gene is TRBJ1-4, the V gene TRBV7-9, with 11 bases matching TRBD1. This CDR3 is 17 amino acids long. CDR1 is SEHNR, CDR2 FQNEAQ, per germline (reference sequence). The ends lost 5 bases at V and 0 bases at J; junction bases unmatched: 5. CDR3 sequence reads: CASSPGQGGTTNEKLFF. In DNA form, the CDR3 reads TGTGCCAGCAGCCCGGGACAGGGGGGAACAACTAATGAAAAACTGTTTTTT.

CDR3 nucleotides: TGTGCCATCAGTGAGACGACAGCCACAGATACGCAGTATTTT. Protein: CAISETTATDTQYF. The chain carries TRBV10-3 and TRBJ2-3, with D tentatively TRBD1 (5 bases). This CDR3 is 14 amino acids long. The germline V gene encodes CDR1 ENHRY and CDR2 SYGVKD. V was cut by 2 bases and J by 2 bases, with 8 bases left in between.

V and J are TRBV5-1 and TRBJ2-3; either TRBD1 or TRBD2 may supply D (5 bases each). Between the trimmed V and J ends, which lost 4 bases and 2 bases, there was a span of 17 bases. This CDR3 has 16 amino acids. In germline, CDR1 is SGHRS, CDR2 YFSETQ. The CDR3 DNA reads TGCGCCAGCAGCCCCCCCCGGGACGGACACACAGATACGCAGTATTTT. Protein: CASSPPRDGHTDTQYF.

The chain carries TRBV10-3 and TRBJ2-3, with D uncertain. In germline, CDR1 is ENHRY, CDR2 SYGVKD. Trimming shortened V by 6 bases and J by 2 bases, and 15 bases separated the two germline ends. This CDR3 has 15 residues. CDR3 DNA: TGTGCCATCAGCCCGCAGAGGCGTCCCACAGATACGCAGTATTTT. Amino acid sequence: CAISPQRRPTDTQYF.

V is TRBV18 and J is TRBJ1-2; D might be TRBD1 (6 bases). V was clipped by 1 base and J by 8 bases, with 14 bases between them. This CDR3 contains 14 residues. The germline CDR1 and CDR2 sequences are KGHSH and LQKENI. The CDR3 here is CASSPLGGGDGYTF. In nucleotides, the CDR3 is TGTGCCAGCTCACCACTAGGGGGTGGAGACGGCTACACCTTC.

This chain links TRBV20-1 with TRBJ1-1, with TRBD1 as a possible D gene (6 bases). Trimming removed 3 bases from V and 1 base from J, with 15 bases in between. CDR3 size: 15 residues. Looked up from germline, CDR1 is DFQATT and CDR2 is SNEGSKA (reference sequence). CDR3: CSASTGGTRNTEAFF. The CDR3 coding sequence is TGCAGTGCTAGTACGGGGGGCACAAGGAACACTGAAGCTTTCTTT.

This chain uses TRBV6-5 with TRBJ1-1; D remains unclear. This CDR3 has 15 residues. CDR1 is MNHEY and CDR2 is SVGAGI in the germline V gene. Trimming shortened V by 6 bases and J by 4 bases, and 18 bases separated the two germline ends. The CDR3 coding sequence is TGTGCCAGCAGATACGGGTCTGGGGTAGGCACTGAAGCTTTCTTT. Translating it yields CASRYGSGVGTEAFF.

The chain has TRBV29-1 and TRBJ2-7; no clear D. V was cut by 5 bases and J by 3 bases, with 8 bases left in between. CDR3 size: 11 residues. In germline, CDR1 is SQVTM, CDR2 ANQGSEA. The CDR3 DNA reads TGCAGCGTTTACATGGGCTACGAGCAGTACTTC. Translating it yields CSVYMGYEQYF.

The chain combines TRBV11-2 with TRBJ2-3, with TRBD1 matching 9 bases. The length of the CDR3 is 16 residues. Germline lookup yields CDR1 SGHAT and CDR2 FQNNGV. With V trimmed by 5 bases and J by 2 bases, 8 bases remained unmatched. The CDR3 protein is CASSPQGAQPTDTQYF. Written as DNA, the CDR3 is TGTGCCAGCAGCCCACAGGGGGCGCAGCCCACAGATACGCAGTATTTT.

The chain joins TRBV19 to TRBJ1-5; unclear D gene. This CDR3 has 14 residues. Germline V gene lookup returns CDR1 LNHDA and CDR2 SQIVND (reference sequence). V lost 7 bases and J lost 2, with 12 bases in between. The CDR3 loop reads CASKARIGNQPQHF. The CDR3 nucleotides read TGTGCCAGTAAGGCCCGCATTGGCAATCAGCCCCAGCATTTT.

This clone was seen a few times. The chain combines TRBV23-1 with TRBJ2-7; D is tentatively TRBD1 or TRBD2 (5 bases each). TRBV23-1 is identified as an open reading frame with a role that is uncertain. Trimming removed 4 bases at V and 2 bases at J, with 18 bases between. This CDR3 is built from 16 residues. CDR3 protein: CASSPLTGRTPYEQYF. The CDR3 nucleotides read TGCGCCAGCAGTCCCCTGACGGGACGGACTCCCTACGAGCAGTACTTC.

The chain joins TRBV28 to TRBJ1-2; a weak D match, TRBD1 (6 bases). The CDR3 contains 14 residues. V gave up 3 bases and J gave up 7 bases, with 15 bases separating them. Germline CDR1 is MDHEN and CDR2 is SYDVKM. The CDR3 spells CASSLARGLGGYTF. The CDR3 DNA sequence: TGTGCCAGCAGTTTGGCCAGGGGTTTGGGTGGCTACACCTTC.

The chain carries TRBV12-5 and TRBJ2-7, with D perhaps TRBD1 (6 bases). This CDR3 has 16 amino acids. Germline V gene lookup returns CDR1 LGHNT and CDR2 FRNRAP. Trimming stripped 6 bases from V and 0 bases from J, with 18 bases between. CDR3 in amino acids: CASGPRFQGNSYEQYF. Here the CDR3 DNA reads TGTGCTAGTGGCCCTCGGTTCCAGGGGAACTCCTACGAGCAGTACTTC.

The rearrangement uses TRBV11-3 and TRBJ1-6; no clear D. V was cut by 0 bases and J by 10 bases, with 7 bases left in between. The CDR3 contains 13 residues. Germline V CDR1 and CDR2: SGHNT, YENEEA. The CDR3 sequence: CASSLDPASPLHF. Written as DNA, the CDR3 is TGTGCCAGCAGCTTAGATCCGGCCTCACCCCTCCACTTT.

The chain couples TRBV5-6 to TRBJ2-7; TRBD1 is a possible D gene (6 bases). The CDR3 length is 14 residues. Germline-derived CDR1 and CDR2 are SGHDT and YYEEEE. V lost 0 bases and J 3 bases, leaving 10 bases between the germline ends. CDR3 bases: TGTGCCAGCAGCTTGGGGCAGGGGAGCTACGAGCAGTACTTC. This gives the protein CASSLGQGSYEQYF.

This sequence joins TRBV4-1 and TRBJ2-6, with 8 positions matching TRBD1. This CDR3 spans 19 amino acids. Trimming cost V 1 base and J 1 base; bases outside gene matches: 9. Germline CDR1 MGHRA, CDR2 YSYEKL. In nucleotides, the CDR3 is TGCGCCAGCAGCCAAGCAGGACAGGGCCGGGTTTCTGGGGCCAACGTCCTGACTTTC. Residues: CASSQAGQGRVSGANVLTF.

This sequence joins TRBV25-1 and TRBJ2-7, with D hard to call. The CDR3 totals 14 residues. Trimming took 3 bases from V and 2 from J, leaving 11 bases between them. Per the germline V gene, CDR1 is MGHDK and CDR2 is SYGVNS. The CDR3 sequence: CASSDRVVPYEQYF. CDR3 nucleotides: TGTGCCAGCAGTGATAGGGTGGTCCCCTACGAGCAGTACTTC.

The chain combines TRBV29-1 with TRBJ2-5; 9 bases are a match to TRBD2. J lost 1 base, V lost 2 bases, and 5 bases had no gene match. The CDR3 spans 15 residues. From germline, CDR1 is SQVTM and CDR2 ANQGSEA. The CDR3 bases are TGCAGCGTTGAATTAGCGGGAGCGTTCCAAGAGACCCAGTACTTC. This sequence encodes CSVELAGAFQETQYF. Looking up the rest from reference TRBV29-1 and TRBJ2-5 gives the full variable domain: SAVISQKPSRDICQRGTSLTIQCQVDSQVTMMFWYRQQPGQSLTLIATANQGSEATYESGFVIDKFPISRPNLTFSTLTVSNMSPEDSSIYLCSVELAGAFQETQYFGPGTRLLVL.

The V and J genes are TRBV4-1 and TRBJ2-1, with 12 nucleotides matching TRBD2. In germline, CDR1 is MGHRA, CDR2 YSYEKL. The CDR3 contains 21 residues. Trimming at V came to 0 bases and at J to 6 bases, leaving 18 bases not matched to a gene. The CDR3 DNA is TGCGCCAGCAGCCAAGATAGTTACCCAGGACTAGCGGGGAGGGAGGGCAATGAGCAGTTCTTC. Its translation: CASSQDSYPGLAGREGNEQFF.

V and J are TRBV6-9 and TRBJ1-5, with TRBD1 matching 7 bases. This CDR3 is 15 amino acids long. V lost 3 bases and J lost 3; bases outside the gene matches: 5. From germline, CDR1 is MNHGY and CDR2 SVAAGI. This CDR3 is CASSYGRGDNQPQHF. CDR3 DNA sequence: TGTGCCAGCAGTTACGGCAGGGGGGACAATCAGCCCCAGCATTTT.

This chain uses TRBV6-1 with TRBJ2-6; maybe TRBD1 (5 bases). The germline V gene has CDR1 MNHNS and CDR2 SASEGT. The CDR3 spans 17 residues. Trimming pared 4 bases from V and 0 bases from J, leaving 13 bases between. DNA of the CDR3: TGTGCCAGCAGTGTGTTACAGGTTCCCTCTGGGGCCAACGTCCTGACTTTC. The encoded protein is CASSVLQVPSGANVLTF.